Sequencing of this TCR beta chain was carried out in a study of tumor-infiltrating lymphocytes in primary liver carcinoma. Study results and limitations: Significantly greater top-250-clone fractions characterized tumors relative to blood (p = 0.039).

Making TCR beta cDNA involved 400 to 600 ng total RNA and a constant-region primer. Amplification in three nested multiplex PCR rounds with slightly modified ARM-PCR gave rise to TCR beta libraries. The study ran its first two PCR rounds for roughly 11 cycles each, using TRBV1-TRBV30 forward primers and a C-beta reverse primer. TCRdb reanalysed the multiplex PCR reads using MiXCR and keeps one entry per CDR3 protein. Counted here are 300,000 to 350,000 distinct CDR3 sequences, around three fifths occurring once; the ten biggest clones make up about 18%. Unsorted whole blood yielded the blood RNA, and germline DNA was also extracted. The table lists this clonotype with many counts. Its antigen is currently unknown. Losses at the gene ends were 2 bases for V and 5 bases for J; bases not matched to a gene: 2. Per germline, CDR1 MDHEN and CDR2 SYDVKM. The CDR3 runs 13 residues.

The chain carries TRBV28 and TRBJ2-5, with 7 bases identical to TRBD2. The source of this sequence is a woman aged 25 to 45 with primary liver carcinoma and hepatitis B virus infection. Sequencing input: peripheral blood. CDR3 protein: CASSLGGEETQYF. CDR3 DNA: TGTGCCAGCAGTTTAGGGGGGGAGGAGACCCAGTACTTC.